This T cell receptor (beta chain) emerged from a study of T cell repertoires in cytomegalovirus infection. At the level of the study: Through public TCR beta signatures, both CMV infection and matching HLA type were indicated.

TCRdb ran MiXCR on the reads and lists one entry per CDR3 protein. Here the sample spans fewer than 250,000 distinct CDR3 sequences, 9% to 15% being singletons. Sample: PBMCs. The source is a human donor in good health (CMV status not recorded). Some clones in this sample may be carry-over from other donors' samples.

The CDR3 protein is CASRGTGNEQFF. CDR3 bases: TGTGCCAGCAGGGGCACAGGGAATGAGCAGTTCTTC. The chain recombines TRBV6-1 with TRBJ2-1, with TRBD1 as a possible D gene (6 bases). The V end was cut by 6 bases, the J end by 7 bases, with 10 bases between. CDR1 is MNHNS, CDR2 SASEGT, per germline. The CDR3 loop spans 12 amino acids.